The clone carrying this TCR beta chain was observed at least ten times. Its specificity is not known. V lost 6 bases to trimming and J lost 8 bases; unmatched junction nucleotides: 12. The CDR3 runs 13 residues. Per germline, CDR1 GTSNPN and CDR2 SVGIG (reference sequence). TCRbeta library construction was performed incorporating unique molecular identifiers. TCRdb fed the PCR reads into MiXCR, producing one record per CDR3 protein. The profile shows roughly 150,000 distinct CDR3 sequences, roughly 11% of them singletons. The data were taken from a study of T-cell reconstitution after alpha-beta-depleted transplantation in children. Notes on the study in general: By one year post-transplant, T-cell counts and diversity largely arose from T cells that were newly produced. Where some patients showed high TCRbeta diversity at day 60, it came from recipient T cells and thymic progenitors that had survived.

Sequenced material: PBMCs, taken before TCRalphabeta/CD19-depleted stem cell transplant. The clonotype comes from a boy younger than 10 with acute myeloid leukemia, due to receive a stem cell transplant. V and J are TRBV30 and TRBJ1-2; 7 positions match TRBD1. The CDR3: CACQRGPLRGYTF. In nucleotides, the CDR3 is TGTGCCTGTCAAAGGGGGCCGCTGAGGGGCTACACCTTC.